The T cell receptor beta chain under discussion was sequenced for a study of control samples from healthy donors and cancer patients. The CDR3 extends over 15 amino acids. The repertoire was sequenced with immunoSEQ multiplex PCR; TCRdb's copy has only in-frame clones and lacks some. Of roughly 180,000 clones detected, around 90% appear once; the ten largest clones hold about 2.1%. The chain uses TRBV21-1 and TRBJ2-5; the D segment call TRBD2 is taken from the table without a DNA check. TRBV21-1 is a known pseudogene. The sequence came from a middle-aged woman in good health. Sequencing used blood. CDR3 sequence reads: CASNPGTSGQETQYF. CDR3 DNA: TGTGCCAGCAACCCCGGGACTAGCGGCCAAGAGACCCAGTACTTC.